These 14 T cell receptor beta chains share one sample of origin, sequenced in a study of T cells after yellow fever vaccination. In TCRdb, the 5' RACE reads were re-called with MiXCR into one record per CDR3 protein. Here the sample spans hundreds of thousands of distinct CDR3 sequences, 15% to 20% being singletons. Sample: PBMCs, taken 15 days after the yellow fever booster vaccination. These receptors came from a man between 25 and 39 years old who received the YFV17D yellow fever vaccine.

This chain links TRBV6-5 with TRBJ1-3; no reliable D call. The CDR3 runs 16 residues. Looked up from germline, CDR1 is MNHEY and CDR2 is SVGAGI. V was cut by 2 bases and J by 0 bases, with 11 bases left in between. DNA of the CDR3: TGTGCCAGCAGTTACATAGTCAGGACCTCTGGAAACACCATATATTTT. This translates into CASSYIVRTSGNTIYF.

This chain uses TRBV5-1 with TRBJ2-5; TRBD2 matches 8 bases. The CDR3 is 15 residues long. J lost 5 bases, V lost 4 bases, and 10 bases had no gene match. Looked up from germline, CDR1 is SGHRS and CDR2 is YFSETQ. The CDR3 DNA sequence: TGCGCCAGCAGCCGGGGACTAGTTGGGCTGGAGACCCAGTACTTC. Translated: CASSRGLVGLETQYF. The full variable domain, its missing parts supplied by reference TRBV5-1 and TRBJ2-5, is KAGVTQTPRYLIKTRGQQVTLSCSPISGHRSVSWYQQTPGQGLQFLFEYFSETQRNKGNFPGRFSGRQFSNSRSEMNVSTLELGDSALYLCASSRGLVGLETQYFGPGTRLLVL.

CDR3 region: CASSLMNRDSYEQYF. As DNA, the CDR3 is TGTGCCAGCAGCTTAATGAACAGGGATTCCTACGAGCAGTACTTC. This chain joins TRBV5-5 and TRBJ2-7; maybe TRBD1 (6 bases). The CDR3 spans 15 residues. Germline CDR1 is SGHKS and CDR2 is YYEKEE (reference sequence). The V end was cut by 2 bases, the J end by 1 base, with 13 bases between.

The CDR3 is CASSGRGQLNTGELFF. The CDR3 region has the DNA TGTGCCAGCAGCGGAAGGGGACAGTTGAACACCGGGGAGCTGTTTTTT. This chain links TRBV7-8 with TRBJ2-2; 7 bases are a match to TRBD1. The length of the CDR3 is 16 residues. Germline V CDR1 and CDR2: SGHVS, FQNEAQ. V lost 5 bases to trimming and J lost 1 base; unmatched junction nucleotides: 7. The complete variable domain, with remaining parts taken from reference TRBV7-8 and TRBJ2-2, reads GAGVSQSPRYKVAKRGQDVALRCDPISGHVSLFWYQQALGQGPEFLTYFQNEAQLDKSGLPSDRFFAERPEGSVSTLKIQRTQQEDSAVYLCASSGRGQLNTGELFFGEGSRLTVL.

The chain joins TRBV4-3 to TRBJ2-3, with TRBD2 as a possible D gene (6 bases). The CDR3 is 17 residues long. The V end was cut by 3 bases, the J end by 0 bases, with 16 bases between. The V gene's germline CDR1 is LGHNA and CDR2 YSLEER. CDR3 residues: CASSHPSGVISTDTQYF. The CDR3 nucleotides are TGCGCCAGCAGCCATCCTTCGGGAGTTATTAGCACAGATACGCAGTATTTT.

Only a few counts were recorded for this clonotype. The J gene is TRBJ2-1, the V gene TRBV12-3 or TRBV12-4; D may be TRBD2 (5 bases). Trimming cost V 1 base and J 15 bases, with 13 bases left between them. The CDR3 has 12 residues. CDR3 in amino acids: CASSLVAEEMFF. As DNA, the CDR3 is TGTGCCAGCAGTTTAGTTGCGGAGGAGATGTTCTTC.

Here the CDR3 DNA reads TGTGCCAGCATCCTTGTAGGCCCTGGCCAGGCGGAGACCCAGTACTTC. This encodes CASILVGPGQAETQYF. V gene TRBV6-1 combines with J gene TRBJ2-5; no clear D. Trimming cost V 7 bases and J 5 bases, with 23 bases left between them. This CDR3 contains 16 residues. The V gene's germline CDR1 is MNHNS and CDR2 SASEGT.

The V and J genes are TRBV25-1 and TRBJ1-2; 7 nucleotides agree with TRBD1. CDR1 and CDR2 (germline): MGHDK, SYGVNS. The CDR3 spans 13 residues. The V segment lost 5 bases and the J segment 4 bases; nucleotides outside the gene matches: 4. CDR3 sequence: CASSQGQIYGYTF. For the CDR3, the DNA is TGTGCCAGCAGTCAGGGACAGATCTATGGCTACACCTTC.

The V gene is TRBV20-1, the J gene TRBJ2-7; unclear D gene. The CDR3 extends over 15 amino acids. V was shortened by 0 bases and J by 0 bases, with 12 bases between the two germline ends. The V gene's germline CDR1 is DFQATT and CDR2 SNEGSKA (reference sequence). The CDR3 nucleotides read TGCAGTGCTAGAGATCTTAGCCCAACCTCCTACGAGCAGTACTTC. It yields the protein CSARDLSPTSYEQYF.

This clonotype was seen more than once but under ten times. The chain uses TRBV25-1 and TRBJ2-7; D might be TRBD1 (5 bases). V lost 3 bases to trimming and J lost 1 base, with 10 bases between them. CDR3 length: 14 amino acids. Germline CDR1 MGHDK, CDR2 SYGVNS. The CDR3 protein is CASSDFRQSYEQYF. For the CDR3, the DNA is TGTGCCAGCAGTGACTTTAGACAGTCCTACGAGCAGTACTTC.

J is TRBJ2-1 and V is TRBV6-2 or TRBV6-3, with a tentative D call TRBD2 (6 bases). The germline V gene has CDR1 MNHEY and CDR2 SVGEGT. V was shortened by 3 bases and J by 0 bases, with 9 bases between the two germline ends. CDR3 size: 15 residues. This CDR3 reads CASSYRGVSYNEQFF. In DNA, the CDR3 is TGTGCCAGCAGTTATCGCGGGGTCTCCTACAATGAGCAGTTCTTC.

A few counts support this clonotype. The genes are TRBV12-3 or TRBV12-4 and TRBJ1-1; 7 bases agree with TRBD1. The V gene end was trimmed by 6 bases and the J gene end by 3 bases; junction bases not matched to a gene: 4. The CDR3 sequence is 13 residues long. In nucleotides, the CDR3 is TGTGCCAGCAGCATCGGACAGGACACTGAAGCTTTCTTT. Translation: CASSIGQDTEAFF.

This sequence joins TRBV7-2 and TRBJ1-5; D is uncertain. V gave up 5 bases and J gave up 1 base, with 9 bases separating them. Germline V CDR1 and CDR2: SGHTA, FQGNSA. This CDR3 has 14 residues. The CDR3 bases are TGTGCCAGCAGCGTAGACTTAAGCAATCAGCCCCAGCATTTT. Translating gives CASSVDLSNQPQHF. The complete variable domain, with remaining parts taken from reference TRBV7-2 and TRBJ1-5, reads GAGVSQSPSNKVTEKGKDVELRCDPISGHTALYWYRQSLGQGLEFLIYFQGNSAPDKSGLPSDRFSAERTGGSVSTLTIQRTQQEDSAVYLCASSVDLSNQPQHFGDGTRLSIL.

There are many counts of this clonotype. V is TRBV29-1 and J is TRBJ2-7; 9 bases are shared with TRBD2. This CDR3 spans 13 amino acids. V shed 5 bases and J 3 bases; nucleotides not matched to a gene: 5. The germline CDR1 and CDR2 sequences are SQVTM and ANQGSEA. The CDR3 here is CSVISGRNYEQYF. CDR3 DNA sequence: TGCAGCGTTATTAGCGGGAGAAACTACGAGCAGTACTTC.